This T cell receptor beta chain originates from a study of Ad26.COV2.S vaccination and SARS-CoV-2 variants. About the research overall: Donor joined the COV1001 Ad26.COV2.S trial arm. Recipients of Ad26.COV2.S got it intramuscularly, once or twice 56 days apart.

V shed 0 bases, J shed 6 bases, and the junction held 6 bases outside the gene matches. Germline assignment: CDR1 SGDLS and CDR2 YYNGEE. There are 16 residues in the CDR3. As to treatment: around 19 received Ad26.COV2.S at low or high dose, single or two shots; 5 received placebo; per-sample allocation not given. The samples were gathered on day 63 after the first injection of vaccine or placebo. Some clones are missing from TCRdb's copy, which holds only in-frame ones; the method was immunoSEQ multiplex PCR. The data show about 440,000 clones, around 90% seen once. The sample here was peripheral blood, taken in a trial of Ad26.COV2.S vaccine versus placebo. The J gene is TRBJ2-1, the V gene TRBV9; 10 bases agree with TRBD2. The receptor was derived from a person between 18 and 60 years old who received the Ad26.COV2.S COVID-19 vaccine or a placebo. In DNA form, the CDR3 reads TGTGCCAGCAGCGTAGACCTAGCGGGAGTGTCCAATGAGCAGTTCTTC. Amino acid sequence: CASSVDLAGVSNEQFF.